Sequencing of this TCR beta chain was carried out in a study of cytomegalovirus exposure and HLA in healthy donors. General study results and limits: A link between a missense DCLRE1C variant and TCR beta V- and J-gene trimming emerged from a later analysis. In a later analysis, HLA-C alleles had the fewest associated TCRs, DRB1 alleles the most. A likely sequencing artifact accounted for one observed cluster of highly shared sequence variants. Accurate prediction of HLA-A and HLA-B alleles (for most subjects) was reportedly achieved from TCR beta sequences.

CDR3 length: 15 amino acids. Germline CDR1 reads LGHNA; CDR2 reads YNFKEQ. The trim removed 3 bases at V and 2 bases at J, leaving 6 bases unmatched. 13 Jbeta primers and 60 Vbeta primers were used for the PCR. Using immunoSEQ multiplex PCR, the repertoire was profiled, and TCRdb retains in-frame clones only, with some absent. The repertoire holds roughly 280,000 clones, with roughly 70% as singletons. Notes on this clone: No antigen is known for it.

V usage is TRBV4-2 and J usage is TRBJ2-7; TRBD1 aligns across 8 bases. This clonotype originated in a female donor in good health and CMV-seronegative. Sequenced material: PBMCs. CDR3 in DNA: TGTGCCAGCAGCCAGGACGCGGGACAGGCCTACGAGCAGTACTTC. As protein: CASSQDAGQAYEQYF.